These 14 T cell receptor beta chains share one sample of origin, sequenced in a study of vaccination effects on CD4 cells after COVID-19. With more than 9 days of culture completed, CD4+ T cells were isolated. Antigens for these TCRs are unknown. Profiling relied on immunoSEQ multiplex PCR, and the TCRdb table lists in-frame clones only, not all of them. The data show around 56,000 clones, around 80% seen once. The specimen comprised CD4+ T cells from PBMCs cultured without peptide, sampled before COVID-19 vaccination. Receptors were obtained from a human donor who received a COVID-19 vaccine.

The CDR3 sequence: CASSLAGQAANTGELFF. The DNA for the CDR3 is TGTGCCAGCAGCTTAGCGGGACAGGCGGCGAACACCGGGGAGCTGTTTTTT. The V call is TRBV7-9, the J call TRBJ2-2; TRBD1 agrees at 8 bases. V was pared by 0 bases and J by 0 bases, with 3 bases of the junction left unmatched. This CDR3 is 17 amino acids long. Germline CDR1 is SEHNR and CDR2 is FQNEAQ (reference sequence).

The rearrangement uses TRBV28 and TRBJ2-3, with 12 bases identical to TRBD2. The CDR3 has 16 amino acids. V lost 5 bases and J lost 4; bases outside the gene matches: 7. The germline gives CDR1 MDHEN, CDR2 SYDVKM. The CDR3 reads CASSGRLAGDSDTQYF. The CDR3 DNA reads TGTGCCAGCAGTGGACGACTAGCGGGGGACTCAGATACGCAGTATTTT. Full variable domain (rest looked up from reference TRBV28 and TRBJ2-3): DVKVTQSSRYLVKRTGEKVFLECVQDMDHENMFWYRQDPGLGLRLIYFSYDVKMKEKGDIPEGYSVSREKKERFSLILESASTNQTSMYLCASSGRLAGDSDTQYFGPGTRLTVL.

This chain joins TRBV6-2 or TRBV6-3 and TRBJ1-5; D is perhaps TRBD1 (5 bases). This CDR3 contains 18 residues. Looked up from germline, CDR1 is MNHEY and CDR2 is SVGEGT. Trimming stripped 1 base from V and 0 bases from J, with 16 bases between. The CDR3 loop is CASSYWGGSQNSNQPQHF. CDR3 DNA sequence: TGTGCCAGCAGTTACTGGGGCGGTTCACAGAATAGCAATCAGCCCCAGCATTTT.

The chain links TRBV6-6 to TRBJ2-7; D is perhaps TRBD1 or TRBD2 (5 bases each). This CDR3 spans 13 amino acids. Germline loops: CDR1 MNHNY, CDR2 SVGAGI (reference sequence). V was pared by 6 bases and J by 0 bases, with 9 bases between. CDR3 sequence: CASRRGSSYEQYV. The DNA for the CDR3 is TGTGCCAGCAGGAGGGGAAGCTCCTACGAGCAGTACGTC.

The chain combines TRBV9 with TRBJ1-5; TRBD1 might be the D (6 bases). CDR3 length: 14 amino acids. Trimming left V 4 bases short and J 9 bases short, with 17 bases between. Germline V lookup: CDR1 SGDLS, CDR2 YYNGEE. DNA for the CDR3: TGTGCCAGCAGCCTCGACAGGAGCTTTGGGCCCCAGCATTTT. Translating gives CASSLDRSFGPQHF.

The V call is TRBV5-1, the J call TRBJ2-2; D uncertain. Trimming stripped 4 bases from V and 7 bases from J, with 14 bases between. This CDR3 region has 14 residues. CDR1 and CDR2 (germline): SGHRS, YFSETQ. The CDR3: CASSLDGLYGELFF. As DNA, the CDR3 is TGCGCCAGCAGCCTGGACGGGCTATACGGGGAGCTGTTTTTT.

The V gene is TRBV28, the J gene TRBJ1-1; 7 bases align to TRBD1. Germline loops: CDR1 MDHEN, CDR2 SYDVKM. Trimming removed 8 bases from V and 1 base from J; junction bases left unmatched: 4. The CDR3 covers 13 residues. In DNA, the CDR3 is TGTGCCAGCGGGGGACAGCCGAACACTGAAGCTTTCTTT. This codes for CASGGQPNTEAFF.

The rearrangement links TRBV28 to TRBJ1-1; 8 bases match TRBD1. The CDR3 is 15 amino acids. V lost 6 bases and J lost 0; bases outside the gene matches: 6. Germline V lookup: CDR1 MDHEN, CDR2 SYDVKM. The CDR3 DNA follows: TGTGCCAGCAGGCCCTGGGACAGGCTGAACACTGAAGCTTTCTTT. This sequence encodes CASRPWDRLNTEAFF.

This clone was seen only once. The CDR3 loop is CASSTGRNTGELFF. CDR3 bases: TGTGCCAGCAGCACCGGACGGAACACCGGGGAGCTGTTTTTT. The V call is TRBV6-5, the J call TRBJ2-2; no clear D gene. The CDR3 totals 14 residues. Germline CDR1 is MNHEY and CDR2 is SVGAGI. The V end lost 6 bases, the J end lost 1 base, and 9 bases lay between the germline ends.

The chain links TRBV7-8 to TRBJ2-1, with D perhaps being TRBD1 or TRBD2 (6 bases each). V lost 5 bases and J lost 0, with 14 bases in between. CDR3 length: 16 residues. The germline V gene has CDR1 SGHVS and CDR2 FQNEAQ. The CDR3 DNA follows: TGTGCCAGCAGCGCCCGTTGGGGGGCCTCCTACAATGAGCAGTTCTTC. It yields the protein CASSARWGASYNEQFF. Based on the CDR3 plus reference TRBV7-8 and TRBJ2-1, the full variable domain is GAGVSQSPRYKVAKRGQDVALRCDPISGHVSLFWYQQALGQGPEFLTYFQNEAQLDKSGLPSDRFFAERPEGSVSTLKIQRTQQEDSAVYLCASSARWGASYNEQFFGPGTRLTVL.

The chain joins TRBV6-4 to TRBJ2-1, with D perhaps TRBD1 or TRBD2 (5 bases each). Germline assignment: CDR1 MRHNA and CDR2 SNTAGT. V gave up 4 bases and J gave up 0 bases, with 7 bases separating them. The CDR3 spans 14 residues. Written as DNA, the CDR3 is TGTGCCAGCAGTGGGGGGAACTCCTACAATGAGCAGTTCTTC. As protein: CASSGGNSYNEQFF.

CDR3 loop: CASSLGGSGANVLTF. Here the CDR3 DNA reads TGCGCCAGCAGCTTGGGGGGTTCTGGGGCCAACGTCCTGACTTTC. The J gene is TRBJ2-6, the V gene TRBV5-1; no clear D. CDR3 length: 15 residues. Trimming shortened V by 0 bases and J by 1 base, and 5 bases separated the two germline ends. Germline CDR1 is SGHRS and CDR2 is YFSETQ.

The chain joins TRBV7-2 to TRBJ2-6; D ambiguous. This CDR3 contains 16 residues. The germline V and J ends were trimmed by 5 bases and 0 bases, with 11 bases remaining between them. Germline values: CDR1 SGHTA, CDR2 FQGNSA. DNA of the CDR3: TGTGCCAGCAGCCTAGGGTCTCGCTCTGGGGCCAACGTCCTGACTTTC. Translating gives CASSLGSRSGANVLTF. The full variable domain, rest sourced from reference TRBV7-2 and TRBJ2-6, is GAGVSQSPSNKVTEKGKDVELRCDPISGHTALYWYRQSLGQGLEFLIYFQGNSAPDKSGLPSDRFSAERTGGSVSTLTIQRTQQEDSAVYLCASSLGSRSGANVLTFGAGSRLTVL.

The rearrangement joins TRBV9 to TRBJ1-6; 9 positions match TRBD1. The V gene's germline CDR1 is SGDLS and CDR2 YYNGEE. V lost 7 bases and J lost 7; bases outside the gene matches: 6. The CDR3 covers 14 residues. Here the CDR3 DNA reads TGTGCCAGCGGACAGGGGTGGGAGAATTCACCCCTCCACTTT. It is translated as CASGQGWENSPLHF.